This TCR beta chain was identified in a study of radiation and T cells in renal cell carcinoma. Indicated time point: blood 4 weeks post-SBRT, at nephrectomy. Treatment meaning: 15 Gy SBRT to primary tumor, nephrectomy 4 weeks later. This table comes from immunoSEQ multiplex PCR, and its TCRdb copy is limited to in-frame clones, with some not included. Among 40,000 to 45,000 clones listed, about 82% were seen once. With 4 bases removed from V and 2 bases from J, the gap between germline ends came to 9 bases. The length of the CDR3 is 14 residues. Germline V CDR1 and CDR2: MGHRA, YSYEKL. This sequence joins TRBV4-1 and TRBJ1-3, with D possibly TRBD1 on 5 matching bases. This sample comprised blood, obtained from a patient whose treatment included radiotherapy and nephrectomy. This TCR derives from a woman between 65 and 79 years old with renal cell carcinoma. CDR3 DNA: TGCGCCAGCAGCCGCGGGGGGGCTGGAAACACCATATATTTT. Translated, it gives CASSRGGAGNTIYF.